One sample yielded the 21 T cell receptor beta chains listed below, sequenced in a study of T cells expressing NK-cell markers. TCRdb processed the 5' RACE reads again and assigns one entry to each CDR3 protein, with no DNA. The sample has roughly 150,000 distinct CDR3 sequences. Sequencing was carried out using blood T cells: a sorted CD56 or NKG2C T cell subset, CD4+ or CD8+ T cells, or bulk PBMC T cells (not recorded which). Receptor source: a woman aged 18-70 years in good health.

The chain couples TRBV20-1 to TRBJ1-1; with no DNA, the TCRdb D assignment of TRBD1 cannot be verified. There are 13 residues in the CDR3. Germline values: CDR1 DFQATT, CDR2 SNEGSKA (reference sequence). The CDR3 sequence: CSALTGGYTEAFF.

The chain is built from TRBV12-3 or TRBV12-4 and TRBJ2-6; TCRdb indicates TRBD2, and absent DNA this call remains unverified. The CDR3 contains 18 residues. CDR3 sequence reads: CASRQTSGGAVGANVLTF.

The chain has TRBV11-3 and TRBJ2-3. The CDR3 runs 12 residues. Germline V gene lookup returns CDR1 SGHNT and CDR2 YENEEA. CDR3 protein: CASSLTSGTQYF.

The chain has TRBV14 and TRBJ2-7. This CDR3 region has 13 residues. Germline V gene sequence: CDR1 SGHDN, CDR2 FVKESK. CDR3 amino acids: CASSQDVKSEQYF.

Here the CDR3 reads CSAPPPGLGGFWQFF. This chain links TRBV20-1 with TRBJ2-1; the D call from TCRdb, TRBD1, cannot be confirmed without DNA. CDR3 length: 15 amino acids. CDR1 and CDR2 from the germline V gene are DFQATT and SNEGSKA (reference sequence).

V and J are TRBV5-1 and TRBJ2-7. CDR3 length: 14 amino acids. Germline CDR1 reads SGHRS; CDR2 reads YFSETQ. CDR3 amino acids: CASSLAETSYEQYF.

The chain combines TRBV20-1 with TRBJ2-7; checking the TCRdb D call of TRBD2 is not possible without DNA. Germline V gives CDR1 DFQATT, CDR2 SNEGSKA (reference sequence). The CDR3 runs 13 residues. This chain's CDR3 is CSATLGLFYEQYF.

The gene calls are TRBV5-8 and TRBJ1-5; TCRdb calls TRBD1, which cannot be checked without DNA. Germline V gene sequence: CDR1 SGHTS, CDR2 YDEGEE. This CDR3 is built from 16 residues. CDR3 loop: CASSLGGQLGHQPQHF.

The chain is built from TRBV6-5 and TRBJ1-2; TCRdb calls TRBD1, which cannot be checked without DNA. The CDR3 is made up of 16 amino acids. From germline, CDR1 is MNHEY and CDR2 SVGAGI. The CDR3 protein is CASSYDGTANNYGYTF.

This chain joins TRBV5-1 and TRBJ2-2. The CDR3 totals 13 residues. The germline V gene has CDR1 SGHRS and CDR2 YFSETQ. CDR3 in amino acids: CASSLANTGELFF.

CDR3 loop: CASSFLDTGELFF. V usage is TRBV11-3 and J usage is TRBJ2-2. The germline V gene has CDR1 SGHNT and CDR2 YENEEA. The length of the CDR3 is 13 residues.

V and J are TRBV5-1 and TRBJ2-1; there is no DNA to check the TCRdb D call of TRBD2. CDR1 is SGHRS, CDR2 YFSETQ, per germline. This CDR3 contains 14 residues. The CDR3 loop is CASRLAGGYNEQFF.

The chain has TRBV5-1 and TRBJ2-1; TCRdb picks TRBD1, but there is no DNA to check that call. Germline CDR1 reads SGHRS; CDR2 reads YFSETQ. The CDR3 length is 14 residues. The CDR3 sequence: CASSLSGTANEQFF. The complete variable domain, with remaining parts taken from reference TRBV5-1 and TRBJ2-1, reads KAGVTQTPRYLIKTRGQQVTLSCSPISGHRSVSWYQQTPGQGLQFLFEYFSETQRNKGNFPGRFSGRQFSNSRSEMNVSTLELGDSALYLCASSLSGTANEQFFGPGTRLTVL.

CDR3 region: CATSAIGTDIVSDTQYF. The chain uses TRBV15 and TRBJ2-3; TCRdb's assignment of TRBD2 cannot be checked, as there is no DNA. The germline V gene encodes CDR1 LNHNV and CDR2 YYDKDF (reference sequence). The CDR3 runs to 17 residues.

CDR3 amino acids: CATSGQGMGTGELFF. The chain is built from TRBV15 and TRBJ2-2; the TCRdb D gene call, TRBD1, has no DNA to confirm it. Per germline, CDR1 LNHNV and CDR2 YYDKDF (reference sequence). The CDR3 has 15 residues.

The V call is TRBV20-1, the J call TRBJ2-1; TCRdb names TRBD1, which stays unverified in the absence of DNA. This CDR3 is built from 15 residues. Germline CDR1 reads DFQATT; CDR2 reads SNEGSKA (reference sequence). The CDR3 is CSARAVTDSDNEQFF.

CDR3 loop: CATKDRTSFYYEQYF. The genes are TRBV6-2 or TRBV6-3 and TRBJ2-7; the TRBD2 assignment by TCRdb is unverifiable without DNA. The CDR3 spans 15 residues. Germline V CDR1 and CDR2: MNHEY, SVGEGT.

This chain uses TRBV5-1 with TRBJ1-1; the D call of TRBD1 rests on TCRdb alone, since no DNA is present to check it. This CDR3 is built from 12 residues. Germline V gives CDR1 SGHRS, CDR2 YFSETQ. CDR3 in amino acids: CASSLGTVEAFF.

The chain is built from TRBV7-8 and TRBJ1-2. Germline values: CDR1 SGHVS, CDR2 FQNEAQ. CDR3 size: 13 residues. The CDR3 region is CASSLPNGPGYTF.

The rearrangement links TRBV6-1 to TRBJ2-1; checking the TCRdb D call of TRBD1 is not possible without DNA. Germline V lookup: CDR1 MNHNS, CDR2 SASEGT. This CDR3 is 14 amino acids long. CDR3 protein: CASSPGRAKDEQFF.

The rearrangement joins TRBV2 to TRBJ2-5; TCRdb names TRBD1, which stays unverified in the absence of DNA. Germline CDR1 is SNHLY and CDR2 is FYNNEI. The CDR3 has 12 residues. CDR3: CATRGEVETQYF.